This is a list of T cell receptor beta chains from one sample in a study of cytomegalovirus exposure and HLA in healthy donors. TCRdb's copy holds only in-frame clones and misses some; the assay was immunoSEQ multiplex PCR. The data contain roughly 130,000 clones, approximately 91% of them singletons. The specimen was PBMCs. The receptors come from a man in his thirties or forties in good health and CMV-seronegative. Both conserved end residues are part of each CDR3. A D gene is named only where the DNA matches it firmly. Clone sizes are given selectively: once, few, many, or a class where the clone is expanded.

clone_size d_call j_call v_call cdr3_nt cdr3_aa
once NA TRBJ2-3 TRBV29-1 TGCAGCGCCCCGGCTGCGGCAGATACGCAGTATTTT CSAPAAADTQYF
NA TRBD1 TRBJ1-2 TRBV5-1 TGCGCCAGCAGCTTGCTACCGGGACAGGGTTTTTATGGCTACACCTTC CASSLLPGQGFYGYTF
NA TRBD1 TRBJ2-6 TRBV11-2 TGTGCCAGCAGCTTCTCGCCGGGACAGGGGGCTGGGGCCAACGTCCTGACTTTC CASSFSPGQGAGANVLTF
NA NA TRBJ1-1 TRBV6-5 TGTGCCAGCAGGGGAGGGGAGTGGACTGAAGCTTTCTTT CASRGGEWTEAFF
NA NA TRBJ1-5 TRBV7-8 TGTGCCAGCAGCTTAGAGCCAGGGCCGACTCAGCCCCAGCATTTT CASSLEPGPTQPQHF
NA NA TRBJ1-1 TRBV9 TGTGCCAGCAGCGTAGCGGGGGTGAGTGAAGCTTTCTTT CASSVAGVSEAFF
NA TRBD1 TRBJ2-5 TRBV7-9 TGTGCCAGCAGCCCCCGACAGGGGGCTAGCCAGTACTTC CASSPRQGASQYF
NA TRBD1 TRBJ1-1 TRBV6-5 TGTGCCAGCAGTTTACCCGGGACAGGGAGGACTGAAGCTTTCTTT CASSLPGTGRTEAFF
NA NA TRBJ2-3 TRBV11-2 TGTGCCAGCAGCTTAGCCTACACAGATACGCAGTATTTT CASSLAYTDTQYF
NA NA TRBJ1-2 TRBV15 TGTGCCACCAGCAGAGATCGGGCGGGTGGAGGCTACACCTTC CATSRDRAGGGYTF
NA NA TRBJ2-2 TRBV5-1 TGCGCCAGCAGCTCCCCCTACGGTACCGGGGAGCTGTTTTTT CASSSPYGTGELFF
NA TRBD1 TRBJ1-2 TRBV13 TGTGCCAGCAGCTTAGGAGTGGGGACAGACCCATTCCACTATGGCTACACCTTC CASSLGVGTDPFHYGYTF
NA NA TRBJ1-2 TRBV29-1 TGCAGCGTTGATCTGGACCCAGGAGGATATGGCTACACCTTC CSVDLDPGGYGYTF
NA NA TRBJ1-1 TRBV12-2 TGTGCAAGTAGACCCGGGACAAGAGGGCCCGAGGGGCTCTTT CASRPGTRGPEGLF
NA TRBD1 TRBJ2-3 TRBV27 TGTGCCAGCAGGAGGGACAGTCGGAGCACAGATACGCAGTATTTT CASRRDSRSTDTQYF
NA TRBD1 TRBJ1-2 TRBV9 TGTGCCAGCAGTCCGGGACAGGGGGACTATGGCTACACCTTC CASSPGQGDYGYTF
NA TRBD1 TRBJ2-7 TRBV15 TGTGCCACCAGCAGAGAAACCGGGACAGGGGACTACGAGCAGTACTTC CATSRETGTGDYEQYF
NA TRBD2 TRBJ2-3 TRBV11-2 TGTGCCAGCAGCTTGGATAGCGGGAGCACAGATACGCAGTATTTT CASSLDSGSTDTQYF
NA TRBD1 TRBJ2-7 TRBV5-1 TGCGCCAGCAGCAGATACCGGGACAGCTACGAGCAGTACTTC CASSRYRDSYEQYF
once NA TRBJ2-2 TRBV6-5 TGTGCCAGCAGCGCCCCAGGGAACACCGGGGAGCTGTTTTTT CASSAPGNTGELFF
NA NA TRBJ1-1 TRBV6-5 NA CASSFGAGTVEAFF
NA TRBD1 TRBJ2-5 TRBV5-1 TGCGCCAGCAGCTCAGGGGGAACGGGAGAGACCCAGTACTTC CASSSGGTGETQYF
NA NA TRBJ2-1 TRBV5-4 TGTGCCAGCAGCTTGAGTCTTGGGGCCGCGGCGAATGAGCAGTTCTTC CASSLSLGAAANEQFF
NA TRBD2 TRBJ2-7 TRBV7-9 TGTGCCAGCAGCTTCTCCGGGACTAGGAACGGCGAGCAGTACTTC CASSFSGTRNGEQYF